A selection of T cell receptor beta chains follows, all from one sample in a study of glioma-infiltrating T cells. TCRdb re-called the multiplex PCR reads through MiXCR, storing one row per CDR3 protein. There are approximately 88,000 distinct CDR3 sequences in the sample; approximately 22% occur only once, and roughly 7% lies in the top ten. The source material was glioma tissue, nonneoplastic brain tissue, or PBMCs (not recorded which). These receptors were collected from a human donor with low-grade glioma or glioblastoma, undergoing nonglioma brain surgery, or in good health (not recorded which). Both conserved end residues are trimmed from each CDR3. D genes are given only for firm matches.

d_call,j_call,v_call,cdr3_aa
.,TRBJ2-3,TRBV9,ASSVLRGRAGDTQY
TRBD1,TRBJ2-1,TRBV12-3/TRBV12-4,ASSSWDRGKGEQF
.,TRBJ2-5,TRBV20-1,SASAGKGETQY
.,TRBJ1-1,TRBV7-9,ASNPRGTEAF
.,TRBJ1-2,TRBV4-1,ASSRGGASRYT
.,TRBJ2-7,TRBV19,ASSISANEQY
.,TRBJ2-7,TRBV25-1,ASSLTQGPYEQY
.,TRBJ2-2,TRBV29-1,GVCRDLNTGELF
.,TRBJ1-2,TRBV5-1,ASSHEKGINYGYT
TRBD1,TRBJ1-2,TRBV3-1,ASSRNTGVYGYT
TRBD2,TRBJ2-1,TRBV12-3/TRBV12-4,ASSFSGGSLNEQF
.,TRBJ2-7,TRBV12-3/TRBV12-4,ASNFRGGTLSYEQY
.,TRBJ1-1,TRBV5-4,ASIGWNTEAF
TRBD1,TRBJ1-6,TRBV14,ASSPGTAYNSPLH
.,TRBJ2-1,TRBV6-1,ASSNRQITGNEQF
TRBD1,TRBJ1-6,TRBV3-1,ASSLRGGTFNSPLH
.,TRBJ1-2,TRBV20-1,SAPQFGQGYT
.,TRBJ2-2,TRBV15,ATSRGRGGPNTGELF
TRBD1,TRBJ2-5,TRBV6-6,ASRTRQGAKQETQY
.,TRBJ2-5,TRBV7-2,ASSGAGLPGKETQH
.,TRBJ1-1,TRBV7-2,ASSSGQSREAF
TRBD2,TRBJ2-1,TRBV4-1,ASSQDQASGRGKQF
.,TRBJ2-7,TRBV12-3/TRBV12-4,ASRGGAYEQY
.,TRBJ2-7,TRBV5-1,ASSQSGAPYEQY
TRBD1,TRBJ1-1,TRBV20-1,SATQTGGTEAF
TRBD1,TRBJ1-2,TRBV6-1,ASRRTGVYGYT
.,TRBJ1-1,TRBV5-1,ASSLAGLREEAF
.,TRBJ2-3,TRBV9,ASSVTGSTSTDTQY
.,TRBJ1-1,TRBV6-1,ASSSRQIHTEAF
TRBD1,TRBJ1-3,TRBV4-1,ASSQVGGPSGNTIY
.,TRBJ2-7,TRBV20-1,SAREGRREQY
.,TRBJ2-5,TRBV12-5,ASGLVEETQY
.,TRBJ2-1,TRBV5-1,ASSLIRTGYNEQF
.,TRBJ1-3,TRBV18,ASSPTRTVSGNTIY
.,TRBJ2-3,TRBV12-3/TRBV12-4,ASSSRVVVDTQY
.,TRBJ2-5,TRBV29-1,SVERARGETQY
TRBD1,TRBJ1-3,TRBV7-9,ASSRQGAIGNTIY
TRBD2,TRBJ2-2,TRBV6-1,ASSPWTSGGTGELF
TRBD1,TRBJ1-5,TRBV6-1,ASRSQGLGNQPQH
TRBD2,TRBJ2-1,TRBV20-1,SAPGLAGDRQF
TRBD1,TRBJ2-1,TRBV2,ASSVNRGRPNEQF
TRBD2,TRBJ2-5,TRBV20-1,SAREGGVETQY
TRBD1,TRBJ1-1,TRBV20-1,SARRQGPNTEAF
.,TRBJ2-3,TRBV6-2/TRBV6-3,ARATDTQY
.,TRBJ2-7,TRBV4-1,ASSQGEGGTGYYEQY
.,TRBJ2-7,TRBV3-1,ASSPRVYEQY
TRBD1,TRBJ2-7,TRBV7-2,ASSLTTGLREQY
TRBD1,TRBJ1-1,TRBV3-1,ASSQESLGQAVSTEAF
.,TRBJ1-5,TRBV19,ASRKDMGTRSQPQH